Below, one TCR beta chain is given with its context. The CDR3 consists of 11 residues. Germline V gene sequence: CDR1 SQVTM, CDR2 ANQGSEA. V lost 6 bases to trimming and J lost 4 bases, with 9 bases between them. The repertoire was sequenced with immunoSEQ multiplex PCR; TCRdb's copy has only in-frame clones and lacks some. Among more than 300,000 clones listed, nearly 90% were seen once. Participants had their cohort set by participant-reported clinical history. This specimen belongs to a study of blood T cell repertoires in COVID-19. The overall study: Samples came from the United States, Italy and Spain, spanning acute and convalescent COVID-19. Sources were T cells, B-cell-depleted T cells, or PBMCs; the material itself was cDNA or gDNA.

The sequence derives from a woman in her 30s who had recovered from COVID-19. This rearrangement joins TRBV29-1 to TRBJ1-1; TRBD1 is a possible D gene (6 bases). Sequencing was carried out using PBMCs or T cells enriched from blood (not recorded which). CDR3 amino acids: CSVGGGTEAFF. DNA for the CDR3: TGCAGCGTAGGGGGGGGCACTGAAGCTTTCTTT.